This paragraph covers one T cell receptor (beta chain) sequence. The data originate from a study of cytomegalovirus exposure and HLA in healthy donors. Method: immunoSEQ multiplex PCR; TCRdb's copy keeps in-frame clones and lacks some. The sample comprises 200,000 to 250,000 clones, 75% to 95% of which are singletons, and around 1.1% rests with the top ten. This CDR3 is built from 16 residues. Germline V CDR1 and CDR2: SGDLS, YYNGEE. V shed 4 bases and J 1 base; nucleotides not matched to a gene: 8. This TCR was recovered from a woman younger than 30 in good health and CMV-seronegative. What was sequenced was PBMCs. J is TRBJ2-7 and V is TRBV9, with TRBD1 matching 10 bases. The DNA of the CDR3 is TGTGCCAGCAGCTCCTCCAGGGACAGGGGTTCCTACGAGCAGTACTTC. It encodes CASSSSRDRGSYEQYF.